This T cell receptor beta chain came from a study of OX40 agonist ivuxolimab in advanced cancers. Study-wide background: Six ivuxolimab dose levels, 0.01 to 10 mg/kg, were given intravenously every 2 weeks.

The germline V and J ends were trimmed by 6 bases and 7 bases, with 19 bases remaining between them. CDR1 SEHNR and CDR2 FQNEAQ come from the germline V gene (reference sequence). The length of the CDR3 is 14 residues. Patients were ruled out by autoimmune disease history or systemic immunosuppression. Points from the study as a whole: On average, CD8+ T cells had more expanded clones than CD4+.

About this clone: Its antigen is unknown.

Profiled with immunoSEQ multiplex PCR; TCRdb holds only in-frame clones, not every one. The sample carries about 35,000 clones, around 92% recorded once. The chain carries TRBV7-9 and TRBJ2-7, with a possible D match to TRBD1 (6 bases). The sequenced sample was CD4+ or CD8+ T cells sorted from blood, obtained in a trial of the OX40 agonist ivuxolimab. This TCR came from an adult with an advanced solid tumor such as melanoma, head and neck, liver or kidney cancer. CDR3 sequence (DNA): TGTGCCAGCAGTTTTCCCCTCGGACAGTTTGAGCAGTACTTC. Its protein is CASSFPLGQFEQYF.